These 24 T cell receptor beta chains were all obtained from the same sample, sequenced in a study of T cell responses to AZD1222 COVID-19 vaccine. Method: immunoSEQ multiplex PCR; TCRdb's copy keeps in-frame clones and lacks some. The table lists over 85,000 clones, 81% of them singletons. The sequencing used peripheral blood, collected on day 0 of AZD1222 vaccination. The source of these receptors is an adult in good health.

V gene TRBV12-3 or TRBV12-4 combines with J gene TRBJ1-1; D not certain. This CDR3 is 11 amino acids long. The germline V and J ends were trimmed by 7 bases and 1 base, with 4 bases remaining between them. For the CDR3, the DNA is TGTGCCAGCACGCCGAACACTGAAGCTTTCTTT. Its translation: CASTPNTEAFF.

This clone was counted a few times. The chain has TRBV2 and TRBJ2-5; 15 nucleotides line up with TRBD2. This CDR3 contains 15 residues. Per the germline V gene, CDR1 is SNHLY and CDR2 is FYNNEI. J was trimmed by 6 bases and V by 3 bases; bases with no gene match: 2. CDR3 coding DNA: TGTGCCAGCAGTGAGGGACTAGCGGGAGGCCAGACCCAGTACTTC. Its translation: CASSEGLAGGQTQYF.

The chain recombines TRBV5-5 with TRBJ1-1, with unresolved D. In germline, CDR1 is SGHKS, CDR2 YYEKEE (reference sequence). The CDR3 covers 13 residues. The V and J ends lost 1 base and 0 bases respectively, with 4 bases between them. The CDR3 sequence is CASSLPLNTEAFF. CDR3 coding DNA: TGTGCCAGCAGCTTGCCACTGAACACTGAAGCTTTCTTT. Looking up the rest from reference TRBV5-5 and TRBJ1-1 gives the full variable domain: DAGVTQSPTHLIKTRGQQVTLRCSPISGHKSVSWYQQVLGQGPQFIFQYYEKEERGRGNFPDRFSARQFPNYSSELNVNALLLGDSALYLCASSLPLNTEAFFGQGTRLTVV.

This clone was detected only a few times. The rearrangement links TRBV19 to TRBJ1-1, with no clear D. This CDR3 is 14 amino acids long. Germline loops: CDR1 LNHDA, CDR2 SQIVND (reference sequence). Trimming cost V 6 bases and J 0 bases, with 11 bases left between them. CDR3 bases: TGTGCCAGTAGGGGTAATACAGTGAACACTGAAGCTTTCTTT. It codes for CASRGNTVNTEAFF.

The rearrangement links TRBV2 to TRBJ2-7; no firm D call. From germline, CDR1 is SNHLY and CDR2 FYNNEI. Trimming removed 6 bases at V and 3 bases at J, with 6 bases between. The CDR3 consists of 11 residues. The CDR3 coding sequence is TGTGCCAGCAGCTACAGCTACGAGCAGTACTTC. Amino acid sequence: CASSYSYEQYF.

V usage is TRBV18 and J usage is TRBJ1-4; TRBD1 might be the D (5 bases). Germline lookup yields CDR1 KGHSH and CDR2 LQKENI. Trimming removed 3 bases from V and 0 bases from J, with 11 bases in between. This CDR3 comprises 16 residues. CDR3 amino acids: CASSPKGPATNEKLFF. The CDR3 DNA reads TGTGCCAGCTCACCGAAGGGGCCTGCAACTAATGAAAAACTGTTTTTT.

The chain recombines TRBV9 with TRBJ2-7, with no clear D. Per germline, CDR1 SGDLS and CDR2 YYNGEE. V lost 1 base, J lost 1 base, and 9 bases lay in between. This CDR3 spans 14 amino acids. CDR3 region: CASSVQPSSYEQYF. The DNA for the CDR3 is TGTGCCAGCAGCGTACAGCCTTCATCCTACGAGCAGTACTTC.

The J gene is TRBJ1-2, the V gene TRBV6-2 or TRBV6-3, with D perhaps TRBD1 (6 bases). With 5 bases removed from V and 3 bases from J, the gap between germline ends came to 10 bases. In germline, CDR1 is MNHEY, CDR2 SVGEGT. This CDR3 comprises 13 residues. The CDR3 DNA reads TGTGCCAGCAGTCAGGGGTTGGACTATGGCTACACCTTC. This gives the protein CASSQGLDYGYTF.

This rearrangement joins TRBV19 to TRBJ1-5; TRBD1 agrees at 9 bases. V dropped 5 bases and J dropped 4; count of bases not matched to a gene: 6. This CDR3 has 15 amino acids. Germline V CDR1 and CDR2: LNHDA, SQIVND (reference sequence). CDR3 protein: CASSGTGSLNQPQHF. DNA for the CDR3: TGTGCCAGTAGTGGGACAGGGAGTTTGAATCAGCCCCAGCATTTT.

This clone has a single count. The rearrangement joins TRBV7-2 to TRBJ1-1, with a tentative D call TRBD1 (5 bases). From germline, CDR1 is SGHTA and CDR2 FQGNSA. V was cut by 5 bases and J by 0 bases, with 16 bases left in between. There are 16 residues in the CDR3. CDR3 residues: CASSEPGLAMNTEAFF. CDR3 nucleotides: TGTGCCAGCAGCGAGCCGGGGCTTGCGATGAACACTGAAGCTTTCTTT. The full variable domain, completed using reference TRBV7-2 and TRBJ1-1, is GAGVSQSPSNKVTEKGKDVELRCDPISGHTALYWYRQSLGQGLEFLIYFQGNSAPDKSGLPSDRFSAERTGGSVSTLTIQRTQQEDSAVYLCASSEPGLAMNTEAFFGQGTRLTVV.

The chain recombines TRBV30 with TRBJ1-5; D is unclear. The CDR3 has 15 residues. Trimming removed 2 bases from V and 4 bases from J, with 15 bases in between. Germline V gene lookup returns CDR1 GTSNPN and CDR2 SVGIG (reference sequence). CDR3 amino acids: CAWSYQFSINQPQHF. DNA of the CDR3: TGTGCCTGGAGTTACCAATTCAGTATAAATCAGCCCCAGCATTTT.

The chain joins TRBV7-9 to TRBJ1-1, with D hard to call. The germline V gene encodes CDR1 SEHNR and CDR2 FQNEAQ (reference sequence). The ends were cut back, 4 bases at V and 11 bases at J, with 11 bases in the middle. The CDR3 extends over 11 amino acids. The chain's CDR3 is CASSSSQRAFF. CDR3 in DNA: TGTGCCAGCAGCTCGTCCCAGAGGGCTTTCTTT.

This clone was counted once. The V call is TRBV10-3, the J call TRBJ2-3; no clear D gene. V lost 2 bases, J lost 2 bases, and 8 bases lay in between. CDR3 length: 14 amino acids. The V gene's germline CDR1 is ENHRY and CDR2 SYGVKD. The CDR3 region is CAISEKSFTDTQYF. CDR3 DNA: TGTGCCATCAGTGAGAAATCTTTCACAGATACGCAGTATTTT.

The rearrangement links TRBV24-1 to TRBJ2-1, with 13 nucleotides matching TRBD2. This CDR3 has 19 amino acids. V lost 3 bases to trimming and J lost 0 bases; unmatched junction nucleotides: 7. The germline V gene has CDR1 KGHDR and CDR2 SFDVKD. CDR3 amino acids: CATSDPTSGRPLSYNEQFF. DNA of the CDR3: TGTGCCACCAGTGATCCGACTAGCGGGAGGCCCCTCTCCTACAATGAGCAGTTCTTC.

This clone was detected only once. The chain couples TRBV5-1 to TRBJ2-5, with 9 bases that match TRBD2. The CDR3 totals 15 residues. CDR1 and CDR2 from the germline V gene are SGHRS and YFSETQ. With V trimmed by 5 bases and J by 1 base, 6 bases remained unmatched. The CDR3 here is CASSFSGGPQETQYF. For the CDR3, the DNA is TGCGCCAGCAGTTTTAGCGGGGGACCCCAAGAGACCCAGTACTTC.

This clone was picked up a small number of times. The V and J genes are TRBV7-9 and TRBJ1-1; D not certain. Trimming shortened V by 3 bases and J by 5 bases, and 13 bases separated the two germline ends. Per germline, CDR1 SEHNR and CDR2 FQNEAQ (reference sequence). There are 14 residues in the CDR3. CDR3 loop: CASSLRTIWTEAFF. Here the CDR3 DNA reads TGTGCCAGCAGCTTGAGGACGATTTGGACTGAAGCTTTCTTT. Looking up the rest from reference TRBV7-9 and TRBJ1-1 gives the full variable domain: DTGVSQNPRHKITKRGQNVTFRCDPISEHNRLYWYRQTLGQGPEFLTYFQNEAQLEKSRLLSDRFSAERPKGSFSTLEIQRTEQGDSAMYLCASSLRTIWTEAFFGQGTRLTVV.

This chain joins TRBV30 and TRBJ2-1; 9 bases align to TRBD1. The CDR3 is 16 residues long. Germline values: CDR1 GTSNPN, CDR2 SVGIG (reference sequence). The ends lost 4 bases at V and 5 bases at J; junction bases unmatched: 12. CDR3 in DNA: TGTGCCTGGATGGAACCGGGGACAGGGAGAAACAATGAGCAGTTCTTC. Its translation is CAWMEPGTGRNNEQFF.

The gene calls are TRBV30 and TRBJ1-1; perhaps TRBD1 as D (5 bases). Germline-derived CDR1 and CDR2 are GTSNPN and SVGIG (reference sequence). Trimming pared 4 bases from V and 3 bases from J, leaving 33 bases between. CDR3 length equals 20 residues. In nucleotides, the CDR3 is TGTGCCTGGAACAGGAGGCGGACGGGTGGGCTACAATATGAACACACTGAAGCTTTCTTT. This sequence encodes CAWNRRRTGGLQYEHTEAFF.

J is TRBJ1-2 and V is TRBV28; D is uncertain. The CDR3 length is 14 residues. V was clipped by 8 bases and J by 2 bases, with 15 bases between them. Germline lookup yields CDR1 MDHEN and CDR2 SYDVKM. The CDR3 here is CASRTNAGNYGYTF. As DNA, the CDR3 is TGTGCCAGCCGGACTAACGCGGGAAACTATGGCTACACCTTC.

This clone was seen more than once but under ten times. The gene calls are TRBV4-3 and TRBJ1-1; 9 bases map to TRBD1. CDR3 length: 17 residues. The germline gives CDR1 LGHNA, CDR2 YSLEER. Trimming removed 0 bases from V and 4 bases from J; junction bases left unmatched: 9. CDR3 loop: CASSQEGTGFSGTEAFF. CDR3 nucleotide sequence: TGCGCCAGCAGCCAAGAAGGGACAGGGTTTAGTGGCACTGAAGCTTTCTTT.

This clone was seen a few times. The rearrangement joins TRBV9 to TRBJ1-3; D not certain. Germline loops: CDR1 SGDLS, CDR2 YYNGEE. With 4 bases removed from V and 4 bases from J, the gap between germline ends came to 3 bases. The CDR3 has 11 amino acids. CDR3 region: CASSLGNTIYF. CDR3 DNA: TGTGCCAGCAGCCTCGGAAACACCATATATTTT.

The chain carries TRBV5-1 and TRBJ2-7; 9 nucleotides match TRBD1. J gave up 5 bases and V 2 bases, and 8 bases lay outside the gene matches. The CDR3 spans 15 residues. Germline V gene lookup returns CDR1 SGHRS and CDR2 YFSETQ. CDR3 coding DNA: TGCGCCAGCAGCTTACAATGGACAGGGGTAGACGAGCAGTACTTC. It specifies CASSLQWTGVDEQYF.

The V and J genes are TRBV18 and TRBJ2-7; a possible D gene is TRBD1 (6 bases). V gave up 3 bases and J gave up 6 bases, with 12 bases separating them. From germline, CDR1 is KGHSH and CDR2 LQKENI. This CDR3 has 13 amino acids. The CDR3 spells CASSPKQGSEQYF. The DNA for the CDR3 is TGTGCCAGCTCACCGAAACAGGGAAGCGAGCAGTACTTC.

J is TRBJ2-5 and V is TRBV11-2, with D possibly being TRBD2 (5 bases). Germline V gene data show CDR1 as SGHAT and CDR2 as FQNNGV. The ends were cut back, 3 bases at V and 5 bases at J, with 10 bases in the middle. This CDR3 is built from 13 residues. Here the CDR3 DNA reads TGTGCCAGCAGCTTCGGACTGAGCGAGACCCAGTACTTC. Translated, it gives CASSFGLSETQYF. Using reference TRBV11-2 and TRBJ2-5 for the parts outside the CDR3, the full variable domain is EAGVAQSPRYKIIEKRQSVAFWCNPISGHATLYWYQQILGQGPKLLIQFQNNGVVDDSQLPKDRFSAERLKGVDSTLKIQPAKLEDSAVYLCASSFGLSETQYFGPGTRLLVL.